The rows below give T cell receptor beta chains drawn from one sample of a study of Graves' ophthalmopathy and Graves' hyperthyroidism. TCRdb reanalysed the multiplex PCR reads using MiXCR and keeps one entry per CDR3 protein. Among about 390,000 distinct CDR3 sequences listed, roughly a sixth were seen once. The sample comprised peripheral blood. These receptor sequences come from an adult woman with stable Graves' hyperthyroidism. Both conserved end residues are part of each CDR3. A D gene is named only where the DNA matches it firmly. Size is omitted from some rows. Given values are once, few, many or a class for expanded clones.

CDR3aa: CASSPQPGTGDEKLFF
CDR3nt: TGTGCCAGCAGCCCACAGCCAGGGACAGGGGATGAAAAACTGTTTTTT
j_gene: TRBJ1-4
len: 16
v_gene: TRBV7-2
abundance: many
d_gene: TRBD1

CDR3aa: CASIDLNTEAFF
CDR3nt: TGTGCCAGCATTGACCTGAACACTGAAGCTTTCTTT
j_gene: TRBJ1-1
len: 12
v_gene: TRBV6-1
abundance: many
d_gene: -

CDR3aa: CAISEATEKYGYTF
CDR3nt: TGTGCCATCAGTGAAGCGACAGAAAAGTATGGCTACACCTTC
j_gene: TRBJ1-2
len: 14
v_gene: TRBV10-3
abundance: -
d_gene: -

CDR3aa: CASAMDRDYEQYF
CDR3nt: TGTGCTAGTGCTATGGACAGGGACTACGAGCAGTACTTC
j_gene: TRBJ2-7
len: 13
v_gene: TRBV12-5
abundance: -
d_gene: TRBD1

CDR3aa: CSVSRAGGQETQYF
CDR3nt: TGCAGCGTATCTAGGGCAGGGGGCCAGGAGACCCAGTACTTC
j_gene: TRBJ2-5
len: 14
v_gene: TRBV29-1
abundance: few
d_gene: TRBD1

CDR3aa: CASSQDVAGGQQETQYF
CDR3nt: TGCGCCAGCAGCCAAGATGTTGCTGGGGGACAGCAAGAGACCCAGTACTTC
j_gene: TRBJ2-5
len: 17
v_gene: TRBV4-3
abundance: many
d_gene: TRBD1

CDR3aa: CASSPSVQPTEAFF
CDR3nt: TGCGCCAGCAGCCCGTCGGTGCAGCCCACTGAAGCTTTCTTT
j_gene: TRBJ1-1
len: 14
v_gene: TRBV4-3
abundance: many
d_gene: -

CDR3aa: CASSLALAGGVNYEQYF
CDR3nt: TGCGCCAGCAGCTTGGCCCTAGCGGGAGGTGTAAACTACGAGCAGTACTTC
j_gene: TRBJ2-7
len: 17
v_gene: TRBV5-1
abundance: -
d_gene: TRBD2

CDR3aa: CASGKREDGGELFF
CDR3nt: TGCGCCAGCGGGAAGCGGGAGGATGGCGGGGAGCTGTTTTTT
j_gene: TRBJ2-2
len: 14
v_gene: TRBV4-1
abundance: few
d_gene: TRBD2

CDR3aa: CASSPQTSPGETQYF
CDR3nt: TGTGCCAGCAGTCCCCAGACTAGCCCCGGGGAGACCCAGTACTTC
j_gene: TRBJ2-5
len: 15
v_gene: TRBV28
abundance: many
d_gene: TRBD2

CDR3aa: CASSVNPGQNTEAFF
CDR3nt: TGTGCCAGCAGCGTGAACCCGGGACAGAACACTGAAGCTTTCTTT
j_gene: TRBJ1-1
len: 15
v_gene: TRBV9
abundance: -
d_gene: -

CDR3aa: CSALGGQPQHF
CDR3nt: TGCAGTGCTTTAGGGGGACAGCCCCAGCATTTT
j_gene: TRBJ1-5
len: 11
v_gene: TRBV20-1
abundance: many
d_gene: -

CDR3aa: CASSYSYAGNEQYF
CDR3nt: TGTGCCAGCAGTTACTCGTACGCGGGCAACGAGCAGTACTTC
j_gene: TRBJ2-7
len: 14
v_gene: TRBV6-2/TRBV6-3
abundance: many
d_gene: -

CDR3aa: CAWSRLYQETQYF
CDR3nt: TGTGCCTGGAGTCGCCTTTACCAAGAGACCCAGTACTTC
j_gene: TRBJ2-5
len: 13
v_gene: TRBV30
abundance: many
d_gene: -

CDR3aa: CASSLTRQDGYTF
CDR3nt: TGTGCCAGCAGCTTAACGCGGCAGGATGGCTACACCTTC
j_gene: TRBJ1-2
len: 13
v_gene: TRBV7-8
abundance: many
d_gene: -

CDR3aa: CAWVDRGLDTEAFF
CDR3nt: TGTGCCTGGGTAGACAGGGGGCTGGACACTGAAGCTTTCTTT
j_gene: TRBJ1-1
len: 14
v_gene: TRBV30
abundance: many
d_gene: TRBD1

CDR3aa: CASSVAKTGTYGYTF
CDR3nt: TGTGCCAGCAGCGTAGCAAAGACAGGGACCTATGGCTACACCTTC
j_gene: TRBJ1-2
len: 15
v_gene: TRBV9
abundance: many
d_gene: TRBD1

CDR3aa: CRVSGTGRYEQYF
CDR3nt: TGCAGAGTTTCCGGGACAGGGAGGTACGAGCAGTACTTC
j_gene: TRBJ2-7
len: 13
v_gene: TRBV20-1
abundance: many
d_gene: TRBD1

CDR3aa: CASSEVVGTGLSETQYF
CDR3nt: TGTGCCAGCAGTGAAGTGGTCGGGACAGGGTTATCAGAGACCCAGTACTTC
j_gene: TRBJ2-5
len: 17
v_gene: TRBV6-1
abundance: few
d_gene: TRBD1

CDR3aa: CACSSWGLDSGNSPLHF
CDR3nt: TGTGCCTGCTCGTCATGGGGACTGGACAGTGGAAATTCACCCCTCCACTTT
j_gene: TRBJ1-6
len: 17
v_gene: TRBV30
abundance: many
d_gene: -

CDR3aa: CSARTHEQYF
CDR3nt: TGCAGTGCTAGGACGCACGAGCAGTACTTC
j_gene: TRBJ2-7
len: 10
v_gene: TRBV20-1
abundance: many
d_gene: -

CDR3aa: CASSLELQGAQHYEQYF
CDR3nt: TGTGCCAGCAGCTTAGAGCTACAGGGGGCGCAGCACTACGAGCAGTACTTC
j_gene: TRBJ2-7
len: 17
v_gene: TRBV11-2
abundance: many
d_gene: TRBD1

CDR3aa: CASSLSGATGAFF
CDR3nt: TGTGCCAGCAGTTTGTCAGGGGCGACGGGAGCTTTCTTT
j_gene: TRBJ1-1
len: 13
v_gene: TRBV28
abundance: many
d_gene: -

CDR3aa: CASTYGTETYEQYF
CDR3nt: TGTGCCAGCACGTACGGTACCGAGACCTACGAGCAGTACTTC
j_gene: TRBJ2-7
len: 14
v_gene: TRBV13
abundance: many
d_gene: -

CDR3aa: CASRAGDQPQHF
CDR3nt: TGTGCCAGCAGGGCAGGGGACCAGCCCCAGCATTTT
j_gene: TRBJ1-5
len: 12
v_gene: TRBV6-1
abundance: many
d_gene: -

CDR3aa: CASSPRTPNQETQYF
CDR3nt: TGTGCCAGCAGTCCCCGGACACCCAACCAAGAGACCCAGTACTTC
j_gene: TRBJ2-5
len: 15
v_gene: TRBV28
abundance: many
d_gene: -

CDR3aa: CASSLNLGNRGRETQYF
CDR3nt: TGTGCCAGCAGTTTAAATTTAGGAAACAGGGGGCGAGAGACCCAGTACTTC
j_gene: TRBJ2-5
len: 17
v_gene: TRBV27
abundance: many
d_gene: TRBD1

CDR3aa: CASSLEGQGTGELFF
CDR3nt: TGTGCCAGCAGCTTAGAAGGACAGGGGACCGGGGAGCTGTTTTTT
j_gene: TRBJ2-2
len: 15
v_gene: TRBV7-9
abundance: few
d_gene: TRBD1

CDR3aa: CASSQDPTGTANTEAFF
CDR3nt: TGCGCCAGCAGCCAAGATCCAACCGGGACAGCGAACACTGAAGCTTTCTTT
j_gene: TRBJ1-1
len: 17
v_gene: TRBV4-3
abundance: few
d_gene: TRBD1

CDR3aa: CATSIDRGEQYF
CDR3nt: TGTGCCACCAGCATCGACAGGGGCGAGCAGTACTTC
j_gene: TRBJ2-7
len: 12
v_gene: TRBV15
abundance: -
d_gene: TRBD1

CDR3aa: CSVRIPSTNYGYTF
CDR3nt: TGCAGCGTTCGGATACCGTCGACTAACTATGGCTACACCTTC
j_gene: TRBJ1-2
len: 14
v_gene: TRBV29-1
abundance: many
d_gene: -

CDR3aa: CASSVERDTYEQYF
CDR3nt: TGTGCCAGCAGTGTGGAGCGAGATACCTACGAGCAGTACTTC
j_gene: TRBJ2-7
len: 14
v_gene: TRBV6-1
abundance: many
d_gene: -

CDR3aa: CASTPKETQYF
CDR3nt: TGTGCCAGCACCCCTAAAGAGACCCAGTACTTC
j_gene: TRBJ2-5
len: 11
v_gene: TRBV2
abundance: many
d_gene: -

CDR3aa: CASSLGSGGLQYF
CDR3nt: TGCGCCAGCAGCTTGGGATCAGGGGGCCTGCAGTACTTC
j_gene: TRBJ2-7
len: 13
v_gene: TRBV5-1
abundance: many
d_gene: TRBD1

CDR3aa: CASSLGSPGETQYF
CDR3nt: TGTGCTAGCAGCTTAGGTAGCCCCGGCGAGACCCAGTACTTC
j_gene: TRBJ2-5
len: 14
v_gene: TRBV7-7
abundance: few
d_gene: -

CDR3aa: CASSLALMLSGQGREQYF
CDR3nt: TGTGCCAGCAGTTTAGCGCTAATGTTGTCGGGACAGGGGCGAGAGCAGTACTTC
j_gene: TRBJ2-7
len: 18
v_gene: TRBV12-3/TRBV12-4
abundance: many
d_gene: TRBD1

CDR3aa: CASSAHTDTEAFF
CDR3nt: TGTGCCAGCAGCGCGCACACGGACACTGAAGCTTTCTTT
j_gene: TRBJ1-1
len: 13
v_gene: TRBV9
abundance: many
d_gene: -

CDR3aa: CASIGGDLQETQYF
CDR3nt: TGTGCCAGCATTGGTGGGGACCTCCAAGAGACCCAGTACTTC
j_gene: TRBJ2-5
len: 14
v_gene: TRBV28
abundance: few
d_gene: -

CDR3aa: CASSSLREVEAFF
CDR3nt: TGTGCCAGCAGCTCCCTTCGAGAGGTGGAAGCTTTCTTT
j_gene: TRBJ1-1
len: 13
v_gene: TRBV7-9
abundance: many
d_gene: -

CDR3aa: CASSQDWRAIEQYF
CDR3nt: TGCGCCAGCAGCCAAGATTGGAGGGCCATCGAGCAGTACTTC
j_gene: TRBJ2-7
len: 14
v_gene: TRBV4-1
abundance: -
d_gene: -

CDR3aa: CASSSRTAAYEQYF
CDR3nt: TGTGCCAGCAGCTCCCGTACAGCGGCCTACGAGCAGTACTTC
j_gene: TRBJ2-7
len: 14
v_gene: TRBV5-6
abundance: many
d_gene: -

CDR3aa: CASSPSGNEQYF
CDR3nt: TGTGCCAGCAGCCCGTCGGGGAACGAGCAGTACTTC
j_gene: TRBJ2-7
len: 12
v_gene: TRBV7-2
abundance: many
d_gene: -

CDR3aa: CAGLPTHEQFF
CDR3nt: TGTGCCGGCCTACCCACGCATGAGCAGTTCTTC
j_gene: TRBJ2-1
len: 11
v_gene: TRBV6-1
abundance: few
d_gene: -